A single sample is the source of the 24 T cell receptor beta chains below, sequenced in a study of blood T cell repertoires in COVID-19. Clones were sequenced by immunoSEQ multiplex PCR, and TCRdb holds only the in-frame ones, with some missing. The sample carries under 300,000 clones, roughly 84% recorded once. The sample consisted of peripheral blood. Receptors originate from a human donor with COVID-19, enrolled during active disease. The donor label of this sample is uncertain.

This clone was detected only a few times. This rearrangement joins TRBV7-2 to TRBJ2-3; 7 bases agree with TRBD2. Germline CDR1 and CDR2: SGHTA and FQGNSA. This CDR3 comprises 16 residues. Losses at the gene ends were 1 base for V and 1 base for J; bases not matched to a gene: 5. For the CDR3, the DNA is TGTGCCAGCAGCTTAGAGCTAGCGGAGGGCACAGATACGCAGTATTTT. This gives the protein CASSLELAEGTDTQYF.

The chain carries TRBV3-1 (or the pseudogene TRBV3-2) and TRBJ2-1, with 9 bases fitting TRBD2. Germline values: CDR1 LGHDT, CDR2 YNNKEL (reference sequence). J was trimmed by 5 bases and V by 11 bases; bases with no gene match: 13. The CDR3 loop spans 15 amino acids. The CDR3 region is CAATSGRPRNNEQFF. CDR3 sequence (DNA): TGTGCCGCGACCAGCGGGAGGCCCCGAAACAATGAGCAGTTCTTC.

V gene TRBV28 combines with J gene TRBJ1-4, with no clear D. In germline, CDR1 is MDHEN, CDR2 SYDVKM. CDR3 length: 15 amino acids. Between the trimmed V and J ends, which lost 2 bases and 6 bases, there was a span of 13 bases. The CDR3 sequence is CASSLVAGSDEKLFF. In DNA form, the CDR3 reads TGTGCCAGCAGTTTAGTGGCAGGCTCGGATGAAAAACTGTTTTTT.

This rearrangement joins TRBV23-1 to TRBJ1-1; D gene unclear. TRBV23-1 is an ORF, and what it does is uncertain. Trimming shortened V by 7 bases and J by 4 bases, and 13 bases separated the two germline ends. CDR3 length: 13 residues. The CDR3 protein is CASTLDPGTEAFF. The CDR3 bases are TGCGCCAGCACCCTAGACCCCGGCACTGAAGCTTTCTTT.

The chain recombines TRBV5-1 with TRBJ1-4, with D possibly TRBD1 on 6 matching bases. V was cut by 4 bases and J by 4 bases, with 11 bases left in between. This CDR3 has 14 amino acids. CDR1 is SGHRS, CDR2 YFSETQ, per germline. The CDR3 region has the DNA TGCGCCAGCAGCAAGGACAGTTATAATGAAAAACTGTTTTTT. Encoded protein: CASSKDSYNEKLFF.

V usage is TRBV19 and J usage is TRBJ2-3, with TRBD2 matching 14 bases. This CDR3 is 16 amino acids long. The junction had 5 bases not matched to a gene; V was cut back by 2 bases and J by 7 bases. In germline, CDR1 is LNHDA, CDR2 SQIVND (reference sequence). The CDR3 is CASSIRLAGGPNTQYF. The CDR3 region has the DNA TGTGCCAGTAGTATACGACTAGCGGGAGGGCCGAATACGCAGTATTTT.

The rearrangement links TRBV6-5 to TRBJ2-7; 9 nucleotides match TRBD1. Losses at the gene ends were 2 bases for V and 1 base for J; bases not matched to a gene: 3. The CDR3 has 15 residues. Germline assignment: CDR1 MNHEY and CDR2 SVGAGI. CDR3 DNA: TGTGCCAGCAGTTACGGGGACAGGGCTTCCTACGAGCAGTACTTC. Protein sequence: CASSYGDRASYEQYF.

The chain uses TRBV29-1 and TRBJ1-1; 10 bases match TRBD1. Germline V gene data show CDR1 as SQVTM and CDR2 as ANQGSEA. V lost 4 bases to trimming and J lost 1 base; unmatched junction nucleotides: 3. There are 14 residues in the CDR3. CDR3 DNA: TGCAGCGTTGGACAGGGGGCCCCGAACACTGAAGCTTTCTTT. This codes for CSVGQGAPNTEAFF.

The CDR3 is CAISGTAVAAGELFF. CDR3 in DNA: TGTGCCATCAGCGGGACAGCTGTTGCCGCCGGGGAGCTGTTTTTT. V usage is TRBV10-3 and J usage is TRBJ2-2, with 7 nucleotides matching TRBD1. The CDR3 covers 15 residues. Germline trimming cut 6 bases from V and 6 bases from J; bases unmatched to any gene: 10. The germline V gene has CDR1 ENHRY and CDR2 SYGVKD.

The chain is built from TRBV18 and TRBJ2-1; a weak D match, TRBD1 (5 bases). The V end lost 0 bases, the J end lost 6 bases, and 9 bases lay between the germline ends. Germline CDR1 reads KGHSH; CDR2 reads LQKENI. The CDR3 sequence is 14 residues long. The CDR3 DNA reads as TGTGCCAGCTCACCACCGTCAGGGTCCAATGAGCAGTTCTTC. Translation: CASSPPSGSNEQFF.

On this clone itself: A read error may account for a junction end that differs from germline. This rearrangement joins TRBV6-4 to TRBJ2-7; perhaps TRBD2 as D (5 bases). This CDR3 spans 12 amino acids. Per germline, CDR1 MRHNA and CDR2 SNTAGT. CDR3 sequence reads: CASSDHRGSPGF. Written as DNA, the CDR3 is TGTGCCAGCAGTGACCACCGGGGTTCCCCTGGGTTC.

This chain links TRBV9 with TRBJ1-2; D not certain. The germline gives CDR1 SGDLS, CDR2 YYNGEE. The germline V and J ends were trimmed by 3 bases and 8 bases, with 14 bases remaining between them. The CDR3 spans 13 residues. CDR3: CASSAPNLPGYTF. The CDR3 nucleotides read TGTGCCAGCAGCGCCCCTAACCTTCCCGGCTACACCTTC. The variable domain in full, completed from reference TRBV9 and TRBJ1-2, reads DSGVTQTPKHLITATGQRVTLRCSPRSGDLSVYWYQQSLDQGLQFLIQYYNGEERAKGNILERFSAQQFPDLHSELNLSSLELGDSALYFCASSAPNLPGYTFGSGTRLTVV.

The rearrangement uses TRBV10-3 and TRBJ2-3; D not resolved. CDR1 ENHRY and CDR2 SYGVKD come from the germline V gene. This CDR3 contains 15 residues. V dropped 0 bases and J dropped 0 bases, with 7 bases sitting between them. CDR3 nucleotide sequence: TGTGCCATCAGTGAGTCTTATACTAGCACAGATACGCAGTATTTT. This sequence encodes CAISESYTSTDTQYF.

The rearrangement links TRBV7-9 to TRBJ2-7; the match to TRBD1 covers 7 bases. This CDR3 is built from 15 residues. Germline values: CDR1 SEHNR, CDR2 FQNEAQ (reference sequence). Germline trimming cut 5 bases from V and 1 base from J; bases unmatched to any gene: 8. CDR3 coding DNA: TGTGCCAGCAGCACCACAGGGGTTGCGTCCTACGAGCAGTACTTC. This encodes CASSTTGVASYEQYF. The whole variable domain, remainder taken from reference TRBV7-9 and TRBJ2-7, is DTGVSQNPRHKITKRGQNVTFRCDPISEHNRLYWYRQTLGQGPEFLTYFQNEAQLEKSRLLSDRFSAERPKGSFSTLEIQRTEQGDSAMYLCASSTTGVASYEQYFGPGTRLTVT.

The chain joins TRBV6-4 to TRBJ2-1; 8 nucleotides match TRBD2. Germline-derived CDR1 and CDR2 are MRHNA and SNTAGT. The CDR3 has 15 amino acids. V lost 1 base, J lost 6 bases, and 5 bases stayed unmatched. The CDR3: CASSDFGREINEQFF. CDR3 in DNA: TGTGCCAGCAGTGACTTCGGGAGGGAAATCAATGAGCAGTTCTTC.

The chain uses TRBV7-9 and TRBJ1-1; D might be TRBD1 (6 bases). CDR1 and CDR2 (germline): SEHNR, FQNEAQ (reference sequence). With 1 base removed from V and 6 bases from J, the gap between germline ends came to 9 bases. The CDR3 length is 13 residues. The chain's CDR3 is CASSLEGVAEAFF. The CDR3 DNA reads as TGTGCCAGCAGCTTAGAGGGGGTGGCTGAAGCTTTCTTT.

The J gene is TRBJ1-2, the V gene TRBV7-9; maybe TRBD1 (6 bases). The CDR3 runs 14 residues. Trimming took 5 bases from V and 4 from J, leaving 14 bases between them. Germline V gene lookup returns CDR1 SEHNR and CDR2 FQNEAQ (reference sequence). CDR3: CASSRFTGPYGYTF. The CDR3 DNA follows: TGTGCCAGCAGCCGTTTCACAGGGCCCTATGGCTACACCTTC.

The V call is TRBV6-5, the J call TRBJ2-7, with TRBD1 identical over 8 bases. J gave up 7 bases and V 0 bases, and 5 bases lay outside the gene matches. The CDR3 is made up of 14 amino acids. The germline gives CDR1 MNHEY, CDR2 SVGAGI. The CDR3 region is CASSYSTGVTEQYF. In DNA, the CDR3 is TGTGCCAGCAGTTACTCGACAGGGGTCACGGAGCAGTACTTC.

This clone was observed a few times. The chain carries TRBV19 and TRBJ1-1, with 7 bases fitting TRBD1. Germline CDR1 and CDR2: LNHDA and SQIVND (reference sequence). With 9 bases clipped from V and 4 bases from J, the junction kept 5 bases outside the gene matches. The CDR3 contains 12 residues. CDR3 loop: CASTGQITEAFF. The CDR3 DNA sequence: TGTGCCAGCACGGGACAGATCACTGAAGCTTTCTTT.

The CDR3 sequence: CSVGGGENIQYF. The CDR3 coding sequence is TGCAGCGTTGGAGGAGGGGAAAACATTCAGTACTTC. The chain is built from TRBV29-1 and TRBJ2-4, with D maybe TRBD2 (6 bases). With 4 bases removed from V and 5 bases from J, the gap between germline ends came to 9 bases. This CDR3 is 12 amino acids long. Germline V gene lookup returns CDR1 SQVTM and CDR2 ANQGSEA.

The genes are TRBV28 and TRBJ2-2, with 8 bases aligning to TRBD1. Germline assignment: CDR1 MDHEN and CDR2 SYDVKM. This CDR3 region has 15 residues. V shed 6 bases, J shed 5 bases, and the junction held 8 bases outside the gene matches. This CDR3 is CASSAGTGRTGELFF. In DNA, the CDR3 is TGTGCCAGCAGCGCCGGGACAGGCCGAACCGGGGAGCTGTTTTTT.

The V gene is TRBV21-1, the J gene TRBJ2-7; the table calls TRBD2, which could not be checked here. TRBV21-1 is a pseudogene. The CDR3 totals 15 residues. CDR3 nucleotides: TGTGCCAGCAGCAAACCGGCTAGCGGCCCCTACGAGCAGTACTTC. It is translated as CASSKPASGPYEQYF.

The chain couples TRBV12-3 or TRBV12-4 to TRBJ1-1, with D tentatively TRBD1 (5 bases). The CDR3 extends over 13 amino acids. With 6 bases removed from V and 5 bases from J, the gap between germline ends came to 13 bases. The CDR3 bases are TGTGCCAGCAGGGGGCCCGGGGGGACTGAAGCTTTCTTT. It encodes CASRGPGGTEAFF.

The chain combines TRBV9 with TRBJ1-6; no clear D. CDR3 size: 15 residues. V lost 3 bases to trimming and J lost 2 bases, with 9 bases between them. Germline CDR1 reads SGDLS; CDR2 reads YYNGEE. The CDR3 reads CASSGSGAYNSPLHF. CDR3 nucleotide sequence: TGTGCCAGCAGCGGATCCGGGGCCTATAATTCACCCCTCCACTTT. Full variable domain (outside the CDR3, taken from reference TRBV9 and TRBJ1-6): DSGVTQTPKHLITATGQRVTLRCSPRSGDLSVYWYQQSLDQGLQFLIQYYNGEERAKGNILERFSAQQFPDLHSELNLSSLELGDSALYFCASSGSGAYNSPLHFGNGTRLTVT.